Listed below are T cell receptor beta chains from one sample, sequenced in a study of regulatory T cells in long-lasting Graves disease. TCRdb re-called the multiplex PCR reads through MiXCR, storing one row per CDR3 protein. The sample includes around 500,000 distinct CDR3 sequences, around 15% of them seen just once. These data also formed part of another study, on T cells in Graves' hyperthyroidism and ophthalmopathy.

Source: peripheral blood mononuclear cells (PBMCs), taken at new diagnosis, from a patient treated with antithyroid drugs. The receptors were gathered from a middle-aged woman with Graves disease. CDR3s include the opening cysteine and the closing phenylalanine or tryptophan. D genes are given only for firm matches. Clone size is shown for a subset of rows, as once, few, many or a class of expanded clone.

many,TRBJ2-3,TRBV6-1,NA,TGTGCCAGCACCAGGGACCCCGCCACAGATACGCAGTATTTT,CASTRDPATDTQYF
NA,TRBJ1-2,TRBV20-1,TRBD1,TGCAGTGTTCGGACAGGGTTCCACTATGGCTACACCTTC,CSVRTGFHYGYTF
NA,TRBJ2-3,TRBV4-2,TRBD2,TGTGCCAGCAGCCAAGACCCTCTCAGCGGGGGGGGGAATACGCAGTATTTT,CASSQDPLSGGGNTQYF
NA,TRBJ2-1,TRBV5-1,TRBD2,TGCGCCAGCAGCTTGGGCACTAGCGGGGGGGTAACCTACAATGAGCAGTTCTTC,CASSLGTSGGVTYNEQFF
many,TRBJ1-5,TRBV30,TRBD1,TGTGCCTGGGCAACTCAGGGGGCCACTCAGCCCCAGCATTTT,CAWATQGATQPQHF
NA,TRBJ2-7,TRBV12-3/TRBV12-4,NA,TGTGCCAGCAGTCCCAAGGTCAGTTCAGCCTACGAGCAGTACTTC,CASSPKVSSAYEQYF
many,TRBJ1-1,TRBV2,NA,TGTGCCAGCCGCGCAAGGGAATTACGGGGCACTGAAGCTTTCTTT,CASRARELRGTEAFF
many,TRBJ1-1,TRBV15,NA,TGTGCCACCAGCACCTGGACACCTAACACTGAAGCTTTCTTT,CATSTWTPNTEAFF
few,TRBJ2-7,TRBV11-2,TRBD1,TGTGCCAGCAGCTTACTCCAGCGACAGGGAATAGTTCTATTCACCTACGAGCAGTACTTC,CASSLLQRQGIVLFTYEQYF
NA,TRBJ1-2,TRBV3-1,NA,TGTGCCAGCAGCCAAGATGTGGGGGCATGGGGCTACACCTTC,CASSQDVGAWGYTF
few,TRBJ2-1,TRBV20-1,NA,TGCAGTGCTAGAGAGGGGGGGGGCAGGGGGCCGAATGAGCAGTTCTTC,CSAREGGGRGPNEQFF
many,TRBJ1-2,TRBV5-1,TRBD1,TGCGCCAGCAGCAAGGACCGGTGGGACAGGATTATCGGCTACACCTTC,CASSKDRWDRIIGYTF
NA,TRBJ2-2,TRBV6-1,TRBD2,TGTGCCAGCAGTAGCCGTAGAGGGACTAGCGGGGGGGCCACCGGGGAGCTGTTTTTT,CASSSRRGTSGGATGELFF
few,TRBJ2-7,TRBV7-9,NA,TGTGCCAGCAGCAGCGGAGTAGGGCAGTACTTC,CASSSGVGQYF
many,TRBJ1-1,TRBV12-3/TRBV12-4,NA,TGTGCCAGCAGGCAGACCAGGGGTTGGACTGAAGCTTTCTTT,CASRQTRGWTEAFF
few,TRBJ2-7,TRBV20-1,NA,TGCAGTGCTAGAGGATCAGCCGTCGGCCCTGAACAGTACTTC,CSARGSAVGPEQYF
many,TRBJ2-5,TRBV2,NA,TGTGCCAGCAGTGAAAGGGGAGGACAAGAGACCCAGTACTTC,CASSERGGQETQYF
few,TRBJ2-5,TRBV7-3,NA,TGTGCCAGCAGCTGGCAAGAGACCCAGTACTTC,CASSWQETQYF
many,TRBJ2-5,TRBV3-1,TRBD2,TGTGCCAGCAGCCTCCGCCCTAGCGGGCAAGAGACCCAGTACTTC,CASSLRPSGQETQYF
NA,TRBJ1-6,TRBV12-3/TRBV12-4,NA,TGTGCCAGCAGTCTGACTCACCTCAGCTATAATTCACCCCTCCACTTT,CASSLTHLSYNSPLHF
few,TRBJ2-5,TRBV5-1,TRBD2,TGCGCCAGCAGCTCCGGGCATAGCGGGGGTCAAGAGACCCAGTACTTC,CASSSGHSGGQETQYF
many,TRBJ1-6,TRBV3-1,NA,TGTGCCAGCAGCCAAGCGGGTGGTCCCTACTCACCCCTCCACTTT,CASSQAGGPYSPLHF
many,TRBJ2-1,TRBV5-1,TRBD2,TGCGCCAGCACAATTCTAGAGCGGGGGGGTAACGATGAGCAGTTCTTC,CASTILERGGNDEQFF
many,TRBJ1-2,TRBV4-1,NA,TGCGCCAGCAGCCAAGACCGGGACGGCTATGGCTACACCTTC,CASSQDRDGYGYTF
few,TRBJ1-1,TRBV7-3,NA,TGTGCCAGCAGCTCTCTCCCCGGCACTGAAGCTTTCTTT,CASSSLPGTEAFF
many,TRBJ2-3,TRBV7-8,NA,TGTGCCAGCAGCTTAGTTGGGGCGCGAGACACAGATACGCAGTATTTT,CASSLVGARDTDTQYF
many,TRBJ1-5,TRBV12-3/TRBV12-4,TRBD1,TGTGCCAGCACCCCGACAGGGCAGGGGAATCAGCCCCAGCATTTT,CASTPTGQGNQPQHF
NA,TRBJ1-2,TRBV3-1,NA,TGTGCCAGCAGCCCAGGAATAAGGGGCTACACCTTC,CASSPGIRGYTF
NA,TRBJ1-1,TRBV2,NA,TGTGCCAGCAGTGTGAGGGTGGACTACTCTGAAGCTCTCTTT,CASSVRVDYSEALF
many,TRBJ2-3,TRBV9,NA,TGTGCCAGCAGCGTGACGGACTTCACAGATACGCAGTATTTT,CASSVTDFTDTQYF
many,TRBJ1-2,TRBV11-2,NA,TGTGCCAGCAGTTCCGGGCTACTCTATGGCTACACCTTC,CASSSGLLYGYTF
NA,TRBJ2-7,TRBV3-1,NA,TGTGCCAGCAGCCAAGAGTTCGGCAGTTCCTACGAGCAGTACTTC,CASSQEFGSSYEQYF
few,TRBJ1-1,TRBV9,TRBD1,TGTGCCAGCAACCGCAGGACAGGGTGGGACACTGAAGCTTTCTTT,CASNRRTGWDTEAFF
many,TRBJ2-7,TRBV7-2,TRBD1,TGTGCCAGCAGCTTAGTCGACAGGGCCCCCTACGAGCAGTACTTC,CASSLVDRAPYEQYF
many,TRBJ2-5,TRBV9,TRBD2,TGTGCCAGCAGCGTAGGATCGAGCGGGGGGCTCCAAGAGACCCAGTACTTC,CASSVGSSGGLQETQYF
NA,TRBJ1-1,TRBV28,NA,TGTGCCAGCAGTTGGTCCCCCGGGCGGAACACTGAAGCTTTCTTT,CASSWSPGRNTEAFF
NA,TRBJ2-7,TRBV25-1,NA,TGTGCCAGCAGTGAATGGGTAATGGGTCGCGAGCAGTACTTC,CASSEWVMGREQYF
NA,TRBJ1-3,TRBV2,NA,TGTGCCAGCAGACCCGGACGCGTCTCTGGAAACACCATATATTTT,CASRPGRVSGNTIYF
many,TRBJ1-2,TRBV18,TRBD1,TGTGCCAGCTCACTGGGGACAGAACCTAACTATGGCTACACCTTC,CASSLGTEPNYGYTF
many,TRBJ2-3,TRBV5-1,TRBD2,TGCGCCAGCAGCGGCGGGGGGGCCACAGATACGCAGTATTTT,CASSGGGATDTQYF
many,TRBJ1-2,TRBV12-5,NA,TGTGCTAGTGGTTTAGGGCATATCTATGGCTACACCTTC,CASGLGHIYGYTF